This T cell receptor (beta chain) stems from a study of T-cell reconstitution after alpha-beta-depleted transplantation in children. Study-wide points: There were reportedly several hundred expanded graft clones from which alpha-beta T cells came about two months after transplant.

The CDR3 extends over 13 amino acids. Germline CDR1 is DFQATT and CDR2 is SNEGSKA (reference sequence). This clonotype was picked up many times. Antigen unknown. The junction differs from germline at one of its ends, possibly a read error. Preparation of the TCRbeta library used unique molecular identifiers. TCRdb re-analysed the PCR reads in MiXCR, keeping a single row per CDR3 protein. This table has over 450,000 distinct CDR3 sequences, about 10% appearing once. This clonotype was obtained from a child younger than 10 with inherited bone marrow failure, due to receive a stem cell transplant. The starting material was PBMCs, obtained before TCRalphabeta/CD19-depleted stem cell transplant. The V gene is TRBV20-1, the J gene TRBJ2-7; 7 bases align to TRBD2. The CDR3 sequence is CSASAGASYEHYF. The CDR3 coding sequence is TGCAGTGCTAGCGCGGGAGCCTCCTACGAGCATTACTTC.